There are a few counts of the clone carrying this T cell receptor beta chain. This record comes from a study of T cells in Graves' hyperthyroidism and ophthalmopathy. Study-level information: Peripheral blood was collected at initial diagnosis, before any treatment.

The CDR3 spans 12 residues. The germline CDR1 and CDR2 sequences are SGDLS and YYNGEE. Losses at the gene ends were 0 bases for V and 10 bases for J; bases not matched to a gene: 3. Researchers amplified the TCR beta CDR3 regions from RNA transcripts. Using the HTBI primer set, a first-round RT-PCR was run on the TCR CDR3. MiXCR, run by TCRdb on the multiplex PCR reads, gives a single entry per CDR3 protein. The sample carries fewer than 800,000 distinct CDR3 sequences, over 15% recorded once. Sequencing used blood. The receptor was isolated from a man between 18 and 29 years old with Graves' hyperthyroidism. The genes are TRBV9 and TRBJ1-1; 7 nucleotides match TRBD1. CDR3 nucleotides: TGTGCCAGCAGCGTAGTAGGGGGCTCAGCTTTCTTT. Residues: CASSVVGGSAFF.